A single sample gave rise to the 23 T cell receptor beta chains below, sequenced in a study of CD8 T cells in Susac syndrome. With random hexamers, roughly 0.45 to 1 ug RNA was reverse transcribed. TCRdb re-derived calls from the immunoSEQ multiplex PCR reads in MiXCR, one entry per CDR3 protein. The sample shows 95,000 to 150,000 distinct CDR3 sequences, 85% to 95% of them seen only once. The specimen was CD8+ T cells from PBMCs. Receptors were obtained from a human donor with Susac syndrome.

The chain joins TRBV3-1 to TRBJ2-5, with D uncertain. CDR3 length equals 13 residues. Deletions cut 4 bases from V and 5 bases from J, with 11 bases between. Germline V CDR1 and CDR2: LGHDT, YNNKEL (reference sequence). The CDR3 nucleotides are TGTGCCAGCAGCCCGGCCCCGGGTGAGACCCAGTACTTC. This encodes CASSPAPGETQYF.

This sequence joins TRBV3-1 and TRBJ2-5, with a weak D call TRBD2 (5 bases). V was clipped by 4 bases and J by 5 bases, with 26 bases between them. This CDR3 has 18 amino acids. CDR1 and CDR2 from the germline V gene are LGHDT and YNNKEL (reference sequence). The DNA for the CDR3 is TGTGCCAGCAGCCCCAAGCCCTTTCGACGGGAAGAGGGCGAGACCCAGTACTTC. This sequence encodes CASSPKPFRREEGETQYF.

CDR3: CSAQGQGGSYNEQFF. DNA of the CDR3: TGCAGTGCACAGGGGCAGGGGGGGTCCTACAATGAGCAGTTCTTC. The rearrangement links TRBV20-1 to TRBJ2-1; D is possibly TRBD1 or TRBD2 (7 bases each). This CDR3 has 15 residues. Trimming cost V 6 bases and J 1 base, with 16 bases left between them. Germline-derived CDR1 and CDR2 are DFQATT and SNEGSKA (reference sequence).

This chain connects TRBV6-5 to TRBJ2-3; D gene uncertain. Germline V CDR1 and CDR2: MNHEY, SVGAGI. The CDR3 runs to 14 residues. Trimming took 0 bases from V and 2 from J, leaving 6 bases between them. CDR3 bases: TGTGCCAGCAGTTACTCCTCGTACACAGATACGCAGTATTTT. It encodes CASSYSSYTDTQYF.

This clonotype was recorded a few times. The chain combines TRBV16 with TRBJ1-5; D remains ambiguous. The V end lost 0 bases, the J end lost 7 bases, and 4 bases lay between the germline ends. The CDR3 extends over 12 amino acids. The germline CDR1 and CDR2 sequences are KGHSY and FQNENV. The CDR3 nucleotides are TGTGCCAGCAGCCAATCGGGGCAGCCCCAGCATTTT. Its protein product is CASSQSGQPQHF.

The chain couples TRBV30 to TRBJ2-1, with unresolved D. CDR3 length equals 11 residues. Trimming removed 0 bases at V and 8 bases at J, with 5 bases between. Germline-derived CDR1 and CDR2 are GTSNPN and SVGIG (reference sequence). CDR3 sequence (DNA): TGTGCCTGGAGTGTAATTGATGAGCAGTTCTTC. Translated, it gives CAWSVIDEQFF.

The CDR3 reads CATSDSGTSHEQFF. For the CDR3, the DNA is TGTGCCACCAGTGATTCGGGGACAAGCCATGAGCAGTTCTTC. This chain connects TRBV24-1 to TRBJ2-1; D possibly corresponds to TRBD1 (6 bases). In germline, CDR1 is KGHDR, CDR2 SFDVKD. Trimming left V 2 bases short and J 8 bases short, with 12 bases between. The CDR3 extends over 14 amino acids.

J is TRBJ1-1 and V is TRBV12-3 or TRBV12-4; unclear D gene. V was trimmed by 2 bases and J by 6 bases, leaving 4 bases between them. This CDR3 spans 11 amino acids. CDR3 amino acids: CASSLPPEAFF. The CDR3 DNA reads as TGTGCCAGCAGTTTACCCCCTGAAGCTTTCTTT.

The CDR3 protein is CASSSGRDTQYF. In DNA form, the CDR3 reads TGTGCCAGCAGCTCGGGTCGAGATACGCAGTATTTT. V and J are TRBV7-9 and TRBJ2-3; no clear D gene. The V end lost 4 bases, the J end lost 5 bases, and 7 bases lay between the germline ends. The CDR3 consists of 12 residues. Germline CDR1 reads SEHNR; CDR2 reads FQNEAQ (reference sequence). Based on the CDR3 plus reference TRBV7-9 and TRBJ2-3, the full variable domain is DTGVSQNPRHKITKRGQNVTFRCDPISEHNRLYWYRQTLGQGPEFLTYFQNEAQLEKSRLLSDRFSAERPKGSFSTLEIQRTEQGDSAMYLCASSSGRDTQYFGPGTRLTVL.

The rearrangement joins TRBV29-1 to TRBJ1-1, with unresolved D. Per the germline V gene, CDR1 is SQVTM and CDR2 is ANQGSEA. V lost 4 bases to trimming and J lost 11 bases, with 5 bases between them. The CDR3 consists of 8 residues. The CDR3 DNA is TGCAGCGTTGCGGGGGCTTTCTTT. Protein product: CSVAGAFF.

The chain recombines TRBV29-1 with TRBJ1-2, with TRBD1 as a possible D gene (5 bases). Germline V gene data show CDR1 as SQVTM and CDR2 as ANQGSEA. The CDR3 length is 13 residues. Between the trimmed V and J ends, which lost 3 bases and 5 bases, there was a span of 13 bases. CDR3 nucleotide sequence: TGCAGCGTTGAGGAGGGGATAAGGTATGGCTACACCTTC. Amino acids: CSVEEGIRYGYTF.

The chain links TRBV6-2 or TRBV6-3 to TRBJ1-1; D is perhaps TRBD1 (5 bases). The CDR3 covers 13 residues. In germline, CDR1 is MNHEY, CDR2 SVGEGT. V lost 2 bases and J lost 1, with 5 bases in between. The CDR3 DNA is TGTGCCAGCAGTTACAGGGGGAACACTGAAGCTTTCTTT. Amino acids: CASSYRGNTEAFF.

This chain links TRBV29-1 with TRBJ1-1; D unclear. Trimming removed 6 bases at V and 3 bases at J, with 17 bases between. This CDR3 contains 14 residues. Germline CDR1 reads SQVTM; CDR2 reads ANQGSEA. The CDR3 DNA reads as TGCAGCGTCCCGGGCCAGAGAAGGTACACTGAAGCTTTCTTT. This encodes CSVPGQRRYTEAFF.

The chain employs TRBV12-3 or TRBV12-4 and TRBJ1-5, with 7 bases lining up with TRBD1. The CDR3 runs to 16 residues. V lost 5 bases to trimming and J lost 6 bases; unmatched junction nucleotides: 13. CDR3 loop: CASSPPGDSSRQPQHF. The DNA for the CDR3 is TGTGCCAGCAGTCCACCCGGGGACAGCAGTCGTCAGCCCCAGCATTTT.

This chain uses TRBV20-1 with TRBJ2-5, with D tentatively TRBD1 (6 bases). This CDR3 is 13 amino acids long. Germline V gene sequence: CDR1 DFQATT, CDR2 SNEGSKA (reference sequence). Trimming stripped 3 bases from V and 5 bases from J, with 13 bases between. The CDR3 loop reads CSASQGPRETQYF. The CDR3 DNA is TGCAGTGCTAGCCAGGGGCCCCGGGAGACCCAGTACTTC.

The chain has TRBV13 and TRBJ2-3, with a possible D match to TRBD1 (5 bases). Germline loops: CDR1 PRHDT, CDR2 FYEKMQ (reference sequence). Trimming took off 5 bases at V and 3 bases at J, with 9 bases between the two ends. This CDR3 has 13 residues. For the CDR3, the DNA is TGTGCCAGCAGCCCAGGGCGGACAGATACGCAGTATTTT. Amino acid sequence: CASSPGRTDTQYF.

The chain is built from TRBV9 and TRBJ2-1; D is undetermined. The CDR3 contains 12 residues. Per germline, CDR1 SGDLS and CDR2 YYNGEE. The ends were cut back, 2 bases at V and 9 bases at J, with 9 bases in the middle. CDR3 loop: CASSVGASEQFF. CDR3 nucleotides: TGTGCCAGCAGCGTGGGCGCAAGTGAGCAGTTCTTC. The full variable domain, its missing parts supplied by reference TRBV9 and TRBJ2-1, is DSGVTQTPKHLITATGQRVTLRCSPRSGDLSVYWYQQSLDQGLQFLIQYYNGEERAKGNILERFSAQQFPDLHSELNLSSLELGDSALYFCASSVGASEQFFGPGTRLTVL.

The genes are TRBV6-5 and TRBJ2-1; TRBD2 matches 9 bases. The germline V gene has CDR1 MNHEY and CDR2 SVGAGI. The length of the CDR3 is 14 residues. Trimming took 6 bases from V and 9 from J; bases not matched to a gene: 9. CDR3 in DNA: TGTGCCAGCAGGCCCCAGCGGGGGGCTGGTGAGCAGTTCTTC. This translates into CASRPQRGAGEQFF.

This chain links TRBV3-1 with TRBJ2-7, with 8 positions matching TRBD2. V was pared by 4 bases and J by 6 bases, with 8 bases of the junction left unmatched. From germline, CDR1 is LGHDT and CDR2 YNNKEL (reference sequence). The CDR3 sequence is 14 residues long. In DNA, the CDR3 is TGTGCCAGCAGCCCTAGGACTAGCTTCTTCGAGCAGTACTTC. It translates to CASSPRTSFFEQYF.

The V call is TRBV9, the J call TRBJ1-1; the D gene is possibly TRBD1 (5 bases). The germline CDR1 and CDR2 sequences are SGDLS and YYNGEE. Trimming took off 3 bases at V and 4 bases at J, with 10 bases between the two ends. The CDR3 has 13 residues. The chain's CDR3 is CASSAPGGTEAFF. CDR3 sequence (DNA): TGTGCCAGCAGCGCCCCCGGGGGCACTGAAGCTTTCTTT.

The chain combines TRBV7-9 with TRBJ2-7; the match to TRBD1 covers 7 bases. J gave up 6 bases and V 0 bases, and 2 bases lay outside the gene matches. This CDR3 is 13 amino acids long. Germline loops: CDR1 SEHNR, CDR2 FQNEAQ (reference sequence). The CDR3 nucleotides are TGTGCCAGCAGCTTAGCCAGACAGGGCGAGCAGTACTTC. This codes for CASSLARQGEQYF.

The chain couples TRBV6-5 to TRBJ2-7; 7 bases are shared with TRBD1. From germline, CDR1 is MNHEY and CDR2 SVGAGI. Trimming at V came to 4 bases and at J to 3 bases, leaving 3 bases not matched to a gene. The CDR3 totals 13 residues. The CDR3 DNA follows: TGTGCCAGCAGTTTGACAGGGATCTACGAGCAGTACTTC. Its protein is CASSLTGIYEQYF.

This chain links TRBV11-1 with TRBJ2-3; TRBD2 aligns across 11 bases. The germline V gene has CDR1 SGHAT and CDR2 FQDESV (reference sequence). The CDR3 contains 20 residues. V gave up 2 bases and J gave up 0 bases; unmatched junction bases: 13. DNA for the CDR3: TGTGCCAGCAGCTTACCTCCCGGGACTAGCGGTTTCACTAGCACAGATACGCAGTATTTT. This codes for CASSLPPGTSGFTSTDTQYF. The full variable domain, in which reference TRBV11-1 and TRBJ2-3 provide the parts outside the CDR3, is EAEVAQSPRYKITEKSQAVAFWCDPISGHATLYWYRQILGQGPELLVQFQDESVVDDSQLPKDRFSAERLKGVDSTLKIQPAELGDSAMYLCASSLPPGTSGFTSTDTQYFGPGTRLTVL.